The 24 T cell receptor beta chains listed next were all sequenced from one sample in a study of T cell responses to AZD1222 COVID-19 vaccine. Profiling relied on immunoSEQ multiplex PCR, and the TCRdb table lists in-frame clones only, not all of them. The data hold 85,000 or so clones, with about nine tenths observed a single time. Sequencing was performed on peripheral blood, taken 28 days after the second AZD1222 dose. These receptors all come from an adult who received the AZD1222 COVID-19 vaccine.

The chain links TRBV27 to TRBJ2-2; possibly TRBD1 for D (5 bases). The CDR3 has 13 amino acids. CDR1 is MNHEY and CDR2 is SMNVEV in the germline V gene (reference sequence). The V end lost 5 bases, the J end lost 7 bases, and 11 bases lay between the germline ends. This CDR3 reads CASSPLRGGELFF. CDR3 in DNA: TGTGCCAGCAGTCCCCTAAGGGGCGGGGAGCTGTTTTTT.

This chain links TRBV5-6 with TRBJ2-2, with 8 bases lining up with TRBD1. The ends lost 4 bases at V and 1 base at J; junction bases unmatched: 12. There are 18 residues in the CDR3. CDR1 and CDR2 from the germline V gene are SGHDT and YYEEEE. The DNA for the CDR3 is TGTGCCAGCAGCCGGGTGGCAGGGGGCAAGGTGAACACCGGGGAGCTGTTTTTT. This translates into CASSRVAGGKVNTGELFF. The full variable domain, with the rest looked up from reference TRBV5-6 and TRBJ2-2, is DAGVTQSPTHLIKTRGQQVTLRCSPKSGHDTVSWYQQALGQGPQFIFQYYEEEERQRGNFPDRFSGHQFPNYSSELNVNALLLGDSALYLCASSRVAGGKVNTGELFFGEGSRLTVL.

The chain couples TRBV3-1 (or the pseudogene TRBV3-2) to TRBJ2-7; D unclear. Trimming removed 1 base from V and 2 bases from J, with 12 bases in between. This CDR3 contains 15 residues. Germline V gives CDR1 LGHDT, CDR2 YNNKEL (reference sequence). Written as DNA, the CDR3 is TGTGCCAGCAGCCAAGGGCCCGGGTTAGCCTACGAGCAGTACTTC. As protein: CASSQGPGLAYEQYF.

The chain links TRBV6-4 to TRBJ2-3, with 7 bases aligning to TRBD2. Germline assignment: CDR1 MRHNA and CDR2 SNTAGT. Losses at the gene ends were 5 bases for V and 1 base for J; bases not matched to a gene: 6. The CDR3 loop spans 15 amino acids. The CDR3 nucleotides are TGTGCCAGCAGTTCAACGGCGGGGGGCACAGATACGCAGTATTTT. It translates to CASSSTAGGTDTQYF.

The chain links TRBV7-8 to TRBJ2-3, with TRBD2 identical over 12 bases. The CDR3 is made up of 16 amino acids. The germline V gene encodes CDR1 SGHVS and CDR2 FQNEAQ. The J segment lost 5 bases and the V segment lost 1 base, leaving 4 bases of the junction unmatched. CDR3 residues: CASSLGGTSGLDTQYF. In DNA form, the CDR3 reads TGTGCCAGCAGCTTAGGTGGGACTAGCGGGTTAGATACGCAGTATTTT.

The CDR3 DNA reads as TGTGCCAGCAGCCAGACAGGAGGGTTTAGCACTGAAGCTTTCTTT. Translated: CASSQTGGFSTEAFF. The V gene is TRBV14, the J gene TRBJ1-1, with D maybe TRBD1 (6 bases). Trimming pared 3 bases from V and 4 bases from J, leaving 15 bases between. The CDR3 has 15 residues. Germline CDR1 SGHDN, CDR2 FVKESK. Based on the CDR3 plus reference TRBV14 and TRBJ1-1, the full variable domain is EAGVTQFPSHSVIEKGQTVTLRCDPISGHDNLYWYRRVMGKEIKFLLHFVKESKQDESGMPNNRFLAERTGGTYSTLKVQPAELEDSGVYFCASSQTGGFSTEAFFGQGTRLTVV.

This rearrangement joins TRBV19 to TRBJ1-1; 8 nucleotides agree with TRBD1. Per the germline V gene, CDR1 is LNHDA and CDR2 is SQIVND (reference sequence). J was trimmed by 3 bases and V by 7 bases; bases with no gene match: 13. The CDR3 length is 16 residues. CDR3 coding DNA: TGTGCCAGTAAGTCAGGGGGCGGTATTAAGGACACTGAAGCTTTCTTT. Amino acid sequence: CASKSGGGIKDTEAFF.

In its sample, this clone was seen once. V and J are TRBV2 and TRBJ1-3; D not resolved. With 7 bases removed from V and 0 bases from J, the gap between germline ends came to 10 bases. There are 14 residues in the CDR3. The germline V gene has CDR1 SNHLY and CDR2 FYNNEI. CDR3 nucleotides: TGTGCCAGCAAGAGATCCTCCTCTGGAAACACCATATATTTT. Translating gives CASKRSSSGNTIYF.

The chain carries TRBV12-3 or TRBV12-4 and TRBJ1-5; D not certain. The V gene lost 6 bases and the J gene lost 7 bases, with 10 bases spanning the gap. The CDR3 totals 12 residues. The CDR3 DNA sequence: TGTGCCAGCAGCCCTACGGTGCAGCCCCAGCATTTT. Its protein product is CASSPTVQPQHF.

V and J are TRBV27 and TRBJ2-2; 8 positions match TRBD2. J lost 1 base, V lost 3 bases, and 4 bases had no gene match. This CDR3 contains 16 residues. The germline V gene encodes CDR1 MNHEY and CDR2 SMNVEV (reference sequence). The CDR3 DNA follows: TGTGCCAGCAGTTTGGGCGCGGGGGGGAACACCGGGGAGCTGTTTTTT. Residues: CASSLGAGGNTGELFF.

The chain has TRBV9 and TRBJ1-1, with 8 bases fitting TRBD1. Germline lookup yields CDR1 SGDLS and CDR2 YYNGEE. This CDR3 has 16 amino acids. Trimming took 4 bases from V and 1 from J; bases not matched to a gene: 9. CDR3 amino acids: CASSPGQGRWNTEAFF. In nucleotides, the CDR3 is TGTGCCAGCAGCCCCGGACAGGGAAGGTGGAACACTGAAGCTTTCTTT. The variable domain in full, with the rest retrieved from reference TRBV9 and TRBJ1-1, is DSGVTQTPKHLITATGQRVTLRCSPRSGDLSVYWYQQSLDQGLQFLIQYYNGEERAKGNILERFSAQQFPDLHSELNLSSLELGDSALYFCASSPGQGRWNTEAFFGQGTRLTVV.

The rearrangement uses TRBV18 and TRBJ1-4; D is ambiguous. The CDR3 contains 15 residues. CDR1 and CDR2 from the germline V gene are KGHSH and LQKENI. V shed 5 bases and J shed 4 bases, with 14 bases lying between them. This CDR3 is CASSYRTNVNEKLFF. The CDR3 nucleotides read TGTGCCAGCTCATACAGAACCAACGTTAATGAAAAACTGTTTTTT.

The V gene is TRBV28, the J gene TRBJ1-3; D is perhaps TRBD1 (6 bases). The CDR3 has 14 residues. Per germline, CDR1 MDHEN and CDR2 SYDVKM. Trimming left V 10 bases short and J 0 bases short, with 13 bases between. The DNA for the CDR3 is TGTGCCACCAATACAGGGTACTCTGGAAACACCATATATTTT. This codes for CATNTGYSGNTIYF.

The rearrangement links TRBV2 to TRBJ1-1; tentative D call: TRBD1 (6 bases). The V and J ends lost 6 bases and 1 base respectively, with 9 bases between them. The CDR3 totals 13 residues. Per germline, CDR1 SNHLY and CDR2 FYNNEI. The chain's CDR3 is CASRTDRNTEAFF. The CDR3 nucleotides are TGTGCCAGCAGAACGGACAGGAACACTGAAGCTTTCTTT.

The chain joins TRBV5-1 to TRBJ1-2; 9 bases line up with TRBD1. V dropped 3 bases and J dropped 7; count of bases not matched to a gene: 7. Germline-derived CDR1 and CDR2 are SGHRS and YFSETQ. The CDR3 consists of 14 residues. CDR3 in amino acids: CASSSNTGGSGYTF. The CDR3 region has the DNA TGCGCCAGCAGCTCCAACACAGGGGGCTCTGGCTACACCTTC.

The chain combines TRBV25-1 with TRBJ2-1; D is unclear. CDR1 is MGHDK and CDR2 is SYGVNS in the germline V gene. Trimming left V 5 bases short and J 1 base short, with 9 bases between. This CDR3 has 14 amino acids. The CDR3 is CASSSPWSYNEQFF. As DNA, the CDR3 is TGTGCCAGCAGTTCCCCATGGTCCTACAATGAGCAGTTCTTC.

Here the CDR3 reads CAWSVGQGGNTIYF. DNA of the CDR3: TGTGCCTGGAGTGTGGGACAGGGTGGAAACACCATATATTTT. The chain has TRBV30 and TRBJ1-3; TRBD1 matches 9 bases. V shed 0 bases, J shed 3 bases, and the junction held 0 bases outside the gene matches. This CDR3 has 14 amino acids. Per the germline V gene, CDR1 is GTSNPN and CDR2 is SVGIG (reference sequence).

The chain employs TRBV5-5 and TRBJ2-7; TRBD2 agrees at 11 bases. Germline V gene sequence: CDR1 SGHKS, CDR2 YYEKEE (reference sequence). V lost 4 bases and J lost 5; bases outside the gene matches: 11. This CDR3 contains 16 residues. CDR3: CASSPTTSGKTNEQYF. CDR3 nucleotides: TGTGCCAGCAGCCCAACGACTAGCGGGAAAACCAACGAGCAGTACTTC.

This chain connects TRBV18 to TRBJ1-3; a weak D match, TRBD1 (5 bases). This CDR3 contains 17 residues. Trimming pared 3 bases from V and 7 bases from J, leaving 22 bases between. The germline V gene has CDR1 KGHSH and CDR2 LQKENI. CDR3: CASSPLDDSILDNTIYF. The CDR3 nucleotides read TGTGCCAGCTCACCCCTCGACGACAGTATATTGGATAACACCATATATTTT.

This chain uses TRBV30 with TRBJ1-5; D gene unclear. The CDR3 spans 13 residues. Germline lookup yields CDR1 GTSNPN and CDR2 SVGIG (reference sequence). The ends were cut back, 1 base at V and 6 bases at J, with 10 bases in the middle. The CDR3 reads CAWSATSGQPQHF. As DNA, the CDR3 is TGTGCCTGGAGTGCAACCTCGGGTCAGCCCCAGCATTTT.

The chain couples TRBV5-5 to TRBJ2-1, with D possibly matching TRBD2 (6 bases). Germline CDR1 reads SGHKS; CDR2 reads YYEKEE (reference sequence). V was trimmed by 3 bases and J by 6 bases, leaving 7 bases between them. The CDR3 length is 12 residues. CDR3 nucleotide sequence: TGTGCCAGCAGCTGGGACTCCAATGAGCAGTTCTTC. This codes for CASSWDSNEQFF.

This rearrangement joins TRBV19 to TRBJ1-1, with D maybe TRBD1 (6 bases). Germline V gives CDR1 LNHDA, CDR2 SQIVND (reference sequence). CDR3 length equals 14 residues. With 3 bases removed from V and 3 bases from J, the gap between germline ends came to 11 bases. This chain's CDR3 is CASSMGRGHTEAFF. The CDR3 coding sequence is TGTGCCAGTAGTATGGGCAGGGGTCACACTGAAGCTTTCTTT.

This rearrangement joins TRBV3-1 (or the pseudogene TRBV3-2) to TRBJ2-7; D gene unclear. Trimming stripped 8 bases from V and 9 bases from J, with 17 bases between. Germline V gene data show CDR1 as LGHDT and CDR2 as YNNKEL (reference sequence). The CDR3 contains 12 residues. CDR3 loop: CASRALVFLQYF. The CDR3 bases are TGTGCCAGCCGGGCCCTCGTGTTTTTGCAGTACTTC.

The genes are TRBV28 and TRBJ1-4, with a weak D call TRBD1 (6 bases). The CDR3 has 14 residues. Germline CDR1 MDHEN, CDR2 SYDVKM. Trimming left V 10 bases short and J 7 bases short, with 19 bases between. The CDR3 spells CATKPGAESEKLFF. The CDR3 DNA follows: TGTGCCACAAAACCGGGGGCCGAAAGTGAAAAACTGTTTTTT. The complete variable domain, with remaining parts taken from reference TRBV28 and TRBJ1-4, reads DVKVTQSSRYLVKRTGEKVFLECVQDMDHENMFWYRQDPGLGLRLIYFSYDVKMKEKGDIPEGYSVSREKKERFSLILESASTNQTSMYLCATKPGAESEKLFFGSGTQLSVL.